This TCR beta chain stems from a study of T-cell memory formation after mild COVID-19. One entry per CDR3 protein results from TCRdb running MiXCR on the 5' RACE reads. Counted here are about 430,000 distinct CDR3 sequences, around 24% occurring once; the ten biggest clones make up 8.8%. The V gene lost 6 bases and the J gene lost 5 bases, with 19 bases spanning the gap. The germline gives CDR1 MNHEY, CDR2 SMNVEV (reference sequence). The CDR3 is 15 amino acids. This clonotype was seen only a few times. Sequencing was done on a sample of PBMCs or a T cell subset sorted from them (not recorded which). This receptor was taken from an adult woman who had mild COVID-19 (a few samples of this study predate the infection). Cell type and time point are not known. The gene calls are TRBV27 and TRBJ1-1, with a tentative D call TRBD1 (5 bases). The CDR3: CASSSSGLQRTEAFF. The CDR3 DNA reads as TGTGCCAGCAGCTCTTCGGGACTGCAGAGGACTGAAGCTTTCTTT.